Sequencing of this TCR beta chain was carried out in a study of blood T cell repertoires in COVID-19. Study-level background: Sites in the United States, Italy and Spain provided acute and convalescent COVID-19 samples. Nucleic acid was either cDNA or gDNA, and it came from T cells, B-cell-depleted T cells, or PBMCs.

Original processing methods: From reference gene primer amplification, estimates of nucleated cell counts were derived. The protocol was immunoSEQ multiplex PCR, while the TCRdb copy is restricted to in-frame clones and leaves out a portion. V and J calls and clone size are those listed in that table; D and trimming were worked out from the DNA. The sample carries 110,000 to 150,000 clones, about 80% recorded once. This clone was found once. The germline V and J ends were trimmed by 3 bases and 6 bases, with 9 bases remaining between them. CDR3 size: 14 residues. In germline, CDR1 is LNHDA, CDR2 SQIVND (reference sequence).

The source material was peripheral blood. The TCR comes from a man in his 60s with acute or convalescent COVID-19. The chain combines TRBV19 with TRBJ1-6, with TRBD1 as a possible D gene (6 bases). DNA of the CDR3: TGTGCCAGTAGTATCGGACAGACTAATTCACCCCTCCACTTT. Its translation is CASSIGQTNSPLHF.